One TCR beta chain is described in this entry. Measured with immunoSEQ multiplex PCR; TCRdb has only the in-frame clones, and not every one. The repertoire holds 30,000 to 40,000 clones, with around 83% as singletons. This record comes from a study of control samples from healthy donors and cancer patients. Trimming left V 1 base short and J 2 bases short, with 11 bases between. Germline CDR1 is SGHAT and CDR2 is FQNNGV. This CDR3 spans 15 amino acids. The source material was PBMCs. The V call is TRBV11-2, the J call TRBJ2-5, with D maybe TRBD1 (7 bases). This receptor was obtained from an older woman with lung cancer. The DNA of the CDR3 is TGTGCCAGCAGCTTAGGCGGGACAGCTCAAGAGACCCAGTACTTC. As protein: CASSLGGTAQETQYF.